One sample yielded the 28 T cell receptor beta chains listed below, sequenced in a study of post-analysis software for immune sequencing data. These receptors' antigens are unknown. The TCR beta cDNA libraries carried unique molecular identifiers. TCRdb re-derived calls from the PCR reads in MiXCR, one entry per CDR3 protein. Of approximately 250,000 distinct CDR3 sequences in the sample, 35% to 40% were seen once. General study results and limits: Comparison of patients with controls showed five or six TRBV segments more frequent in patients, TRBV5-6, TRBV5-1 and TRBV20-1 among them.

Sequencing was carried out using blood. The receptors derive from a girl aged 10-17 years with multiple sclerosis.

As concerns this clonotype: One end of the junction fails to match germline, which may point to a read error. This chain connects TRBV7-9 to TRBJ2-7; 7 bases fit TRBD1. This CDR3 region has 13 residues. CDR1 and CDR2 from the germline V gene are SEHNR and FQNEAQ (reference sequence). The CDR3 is CSSSSRGPYEQYF. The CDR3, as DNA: TGTTCCAGCAGCTCAAGGGGGCCGTACGAGCAGTACTTC.

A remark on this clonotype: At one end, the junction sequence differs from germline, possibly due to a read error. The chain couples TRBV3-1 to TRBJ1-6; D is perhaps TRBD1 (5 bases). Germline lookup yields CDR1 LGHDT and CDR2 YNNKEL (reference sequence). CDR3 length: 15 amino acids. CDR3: CASSRTAGGASPRHF. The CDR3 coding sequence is TGTGCCAGCAGCCGCACAGCCGGTGGGGCCTCACCCCGCCACTTT.

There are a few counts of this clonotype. CDR3 loop: CASSLWGTGGVGEAFF. DNA for the CDR3: TGTGCCAGCAGTTTATGGGGGACAGGGGGCGTCGGGGAAGCTTTCTTT. The V and J genes are TRBV27 and TRBJ1-1; 12 bases are a match to TRBD1. V lost 1 base to trimming and J lost 8 bases; unmatched junction nucleotides: 8. The CDR3 loop spans 16 amino acids. Germline lookup yields CDR1 MNHEY and CDR2 SMNVEV (reference sequence).

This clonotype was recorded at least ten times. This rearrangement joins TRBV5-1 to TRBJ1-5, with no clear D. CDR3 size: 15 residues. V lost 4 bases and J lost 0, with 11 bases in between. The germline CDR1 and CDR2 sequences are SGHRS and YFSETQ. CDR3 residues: CASSEGSDSNQPQHF. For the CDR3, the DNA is TGCGCCAGCAGCGAAGGGTCTGATAGCAATCAGCCCCAGCATTTT.

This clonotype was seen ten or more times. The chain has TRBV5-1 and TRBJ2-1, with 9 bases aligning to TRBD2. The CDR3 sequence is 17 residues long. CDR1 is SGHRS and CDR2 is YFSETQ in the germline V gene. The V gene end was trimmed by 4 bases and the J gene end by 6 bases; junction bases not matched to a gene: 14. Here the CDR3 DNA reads TGCGCCAGCAGCGTAGGGCGGGAGGGCGCTAGAGGCAATGAGCAGTTCTTC. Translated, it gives CASSVGREGARGNEQFF.

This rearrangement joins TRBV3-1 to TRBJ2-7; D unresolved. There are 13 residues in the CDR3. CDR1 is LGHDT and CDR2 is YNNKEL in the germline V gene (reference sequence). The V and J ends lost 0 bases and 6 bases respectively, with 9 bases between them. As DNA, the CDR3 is TGTGCCAGCAGCCAAGAGAGAGGTACCGAGCAGTACTTC. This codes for CASSQERGTEQYF.

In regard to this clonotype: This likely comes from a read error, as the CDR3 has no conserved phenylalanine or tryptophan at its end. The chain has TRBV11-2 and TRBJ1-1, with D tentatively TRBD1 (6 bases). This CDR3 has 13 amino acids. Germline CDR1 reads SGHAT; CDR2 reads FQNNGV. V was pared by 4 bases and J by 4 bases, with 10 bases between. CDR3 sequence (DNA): TGTGCCAGCAGCTACGGGGGGCCCACTGAAGCTTTCCTT. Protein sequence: CASSYGGPTEAFL.

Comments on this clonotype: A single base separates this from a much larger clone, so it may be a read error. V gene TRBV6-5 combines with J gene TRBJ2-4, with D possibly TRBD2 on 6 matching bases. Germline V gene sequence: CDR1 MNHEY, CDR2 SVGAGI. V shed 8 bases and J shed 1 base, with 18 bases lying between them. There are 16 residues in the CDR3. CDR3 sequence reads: CASGPGGGAAKNIQYF. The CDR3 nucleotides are TGTGCCAGCGGCCCCGGCGGAGGGGCTGCCAAAAACATTCAGTACTTC.

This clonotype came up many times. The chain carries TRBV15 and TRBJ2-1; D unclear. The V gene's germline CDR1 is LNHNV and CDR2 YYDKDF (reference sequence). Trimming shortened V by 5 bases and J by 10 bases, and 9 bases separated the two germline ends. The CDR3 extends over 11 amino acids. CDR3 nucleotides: TGTGCCACCAGCTTTTCAAGGGAGCAGTTCTTC. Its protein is CATSFSREQFF.

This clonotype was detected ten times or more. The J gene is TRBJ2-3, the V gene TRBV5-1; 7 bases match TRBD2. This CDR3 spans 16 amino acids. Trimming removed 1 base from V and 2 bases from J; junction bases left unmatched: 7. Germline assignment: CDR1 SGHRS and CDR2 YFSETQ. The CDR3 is CASSLKLAVNTDTQYF. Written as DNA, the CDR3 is TGCGCCAGCAGCTTGAAGCTAGCGGTAAACACAGATACGCAGTATTTT. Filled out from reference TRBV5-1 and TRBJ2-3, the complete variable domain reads KAGVTQTPRYLIKTRGQQVTLSCSPISGHRSVSWYQQTPGQGLQFLFEYFSETQRNKGNFPGRFSGRQFSNSRSEMNVSTLELGDSALYLCASSLKLAVNTDTQYFGPGTRLTVL.

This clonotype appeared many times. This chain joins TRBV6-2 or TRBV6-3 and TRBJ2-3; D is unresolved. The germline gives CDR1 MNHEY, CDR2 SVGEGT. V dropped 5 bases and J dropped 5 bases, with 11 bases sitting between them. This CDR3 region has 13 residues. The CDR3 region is CASSGDLGDTQYF. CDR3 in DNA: TGTGCCAGCAGTGGCGACTTGGGAGATACGCAGTATTTT.

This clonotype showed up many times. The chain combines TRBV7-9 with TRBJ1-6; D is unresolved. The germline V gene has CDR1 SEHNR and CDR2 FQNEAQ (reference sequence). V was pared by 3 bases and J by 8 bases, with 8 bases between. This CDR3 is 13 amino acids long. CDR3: CASSFLGDSPLHF. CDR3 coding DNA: TGTGCCAGCAGCTTCCTTGGGGATTCACCCCTCCACTTT.

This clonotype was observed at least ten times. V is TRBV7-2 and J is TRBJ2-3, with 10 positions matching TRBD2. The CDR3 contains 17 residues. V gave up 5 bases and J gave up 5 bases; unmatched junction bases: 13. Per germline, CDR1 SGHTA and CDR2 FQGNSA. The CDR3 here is CASSRDLSGGRRDTQYF. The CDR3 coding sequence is TGTGCCAGCAGCCGAGACCTTAGCGGGGGGCGTCGAGATACGCAGTATTTT.

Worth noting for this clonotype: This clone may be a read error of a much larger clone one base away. CDR3 residues: CAGSLGLGSYNEQFF. CDR3 DNA sequence: TGTGCCGGCAGCTTAGGACTGGGCTCCTACAATGAGCAGTTCTTC. J is TRBJ2-1 and V is TRBV7-2, with D tentatively TRBD2 (5 bases). The CDR3 extends over 15 amino acids. Germline CDR1 is SGHTA and CDR2 is FQGNSA.

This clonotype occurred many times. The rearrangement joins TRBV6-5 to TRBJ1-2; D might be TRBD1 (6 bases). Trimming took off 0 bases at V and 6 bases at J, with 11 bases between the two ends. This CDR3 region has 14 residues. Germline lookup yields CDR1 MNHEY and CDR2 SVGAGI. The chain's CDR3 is CASSYSGTGHGYTF. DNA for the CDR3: TGTGCCAGCAGTTACTCGGGTACAGGGCATGGCTACACCTTC.

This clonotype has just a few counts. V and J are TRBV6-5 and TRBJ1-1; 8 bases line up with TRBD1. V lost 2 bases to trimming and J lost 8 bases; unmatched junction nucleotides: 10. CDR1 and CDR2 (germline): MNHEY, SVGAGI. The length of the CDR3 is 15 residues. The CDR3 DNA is TGTGCCAGCAGTTACCCTCGACAGGGGATCGAGGAAGCTTTCTTT. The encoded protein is CASSYPRQGIEEAFF.

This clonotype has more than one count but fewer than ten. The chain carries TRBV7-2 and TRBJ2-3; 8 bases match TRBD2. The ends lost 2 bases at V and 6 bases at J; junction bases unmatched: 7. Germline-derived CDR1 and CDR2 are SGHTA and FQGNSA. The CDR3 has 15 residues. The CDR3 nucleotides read TGTGCCAGCAGCTTATTCGCGGGGGGCAGGGATACGCAGTATTTT. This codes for CASSLFAGGRDTQYF. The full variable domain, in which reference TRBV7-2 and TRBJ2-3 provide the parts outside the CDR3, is GAGVSQSPSNKVTEKGKDVELRCDPISGHTALYWYRQSLGQGLEFLIYFQGNSAPDKSGLPSDRFSAERTGGSVSTLTIQRTQQEDSAVYLCASSLFAGGRDTQYFGPGTRLTVL.

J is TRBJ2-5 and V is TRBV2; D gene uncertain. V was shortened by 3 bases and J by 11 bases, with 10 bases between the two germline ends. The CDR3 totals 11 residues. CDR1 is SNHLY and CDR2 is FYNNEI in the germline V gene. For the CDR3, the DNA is TGTGCCAGCAGTGACCAGCTTCGGCAGTACTTC. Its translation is CASSDQLRQYF. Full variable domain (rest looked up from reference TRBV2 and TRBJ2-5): EPEVTQTPSHQVTQMGQEVILRCVPISNHLYFYWYRQILGQKVEFLVSFYNNEISEKSEIFDDQFSVERPDGSNFTLKIRSTKLEDSAMYFCASSDQLRQYFGPGTRLLVL.

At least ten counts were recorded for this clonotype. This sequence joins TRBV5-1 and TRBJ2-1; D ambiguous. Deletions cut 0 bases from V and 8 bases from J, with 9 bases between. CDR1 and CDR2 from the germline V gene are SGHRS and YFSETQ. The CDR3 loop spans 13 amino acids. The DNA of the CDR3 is TGCGCCAGCAGCTTGGCCTCGCTGTATGAGCAGTTCTTC. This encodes CASSLASLYEQFF. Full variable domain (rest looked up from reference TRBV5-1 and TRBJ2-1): KAGVTQTPRYLIKTRGQQVTLSCSPISGHRSVSWYQQTPGQGLQFLFEYFSETQRNKGNFPGRFSGRQFSNSRSEMNVSTLELGDSALYLCASSLASLYEQFFGPGTRLTVL.

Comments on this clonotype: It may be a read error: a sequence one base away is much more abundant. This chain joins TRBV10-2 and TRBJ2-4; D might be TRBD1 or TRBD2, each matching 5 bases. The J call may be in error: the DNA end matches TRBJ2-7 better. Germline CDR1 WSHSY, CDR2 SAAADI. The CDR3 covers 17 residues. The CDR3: CASSLNKLGPGTYEQYF. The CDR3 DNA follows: TGCGCCAGCAGCCTAAACAAACTGGGACCAGGGACGTACGAGCAGTACTTC.

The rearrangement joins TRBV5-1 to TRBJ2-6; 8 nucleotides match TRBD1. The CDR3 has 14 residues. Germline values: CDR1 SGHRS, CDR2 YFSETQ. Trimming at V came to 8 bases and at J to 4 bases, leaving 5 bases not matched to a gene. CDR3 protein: CASRTGTGANVLTF. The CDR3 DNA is TGCGCCAGTCGGACAGGGACCGGGGCCAACGTCCTGACTTTC.

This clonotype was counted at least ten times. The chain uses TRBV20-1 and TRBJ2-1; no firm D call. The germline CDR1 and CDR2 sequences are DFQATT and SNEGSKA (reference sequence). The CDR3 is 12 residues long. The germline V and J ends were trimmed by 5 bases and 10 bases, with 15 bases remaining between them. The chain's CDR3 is CSADIGGREQFF. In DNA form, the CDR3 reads TGCAGTGCTGATATCGGCGGACGGGAGCAGTTCTTC.

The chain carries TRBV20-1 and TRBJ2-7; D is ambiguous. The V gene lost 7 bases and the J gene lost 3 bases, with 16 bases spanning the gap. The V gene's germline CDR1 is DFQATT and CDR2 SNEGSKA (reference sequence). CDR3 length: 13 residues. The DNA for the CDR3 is TGCAGTGGCACATCCGGATCCGACTACGAGCAGTACTTC. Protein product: CSGTSGSDYEQYF.

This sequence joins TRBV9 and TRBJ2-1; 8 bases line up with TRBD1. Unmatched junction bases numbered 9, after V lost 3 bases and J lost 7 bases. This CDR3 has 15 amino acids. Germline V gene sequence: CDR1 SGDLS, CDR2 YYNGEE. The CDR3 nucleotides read TGTGCCAGCAGCGCTACCCAGGGGGCAGGGAATGAGCAGTTCTTC. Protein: CASSATQGAGNEQFF.

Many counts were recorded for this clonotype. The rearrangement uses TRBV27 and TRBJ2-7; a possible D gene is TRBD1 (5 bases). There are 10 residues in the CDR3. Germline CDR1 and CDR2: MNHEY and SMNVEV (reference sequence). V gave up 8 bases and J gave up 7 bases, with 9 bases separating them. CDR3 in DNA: TGTGCCAGCCAGGGAAAAGAGCAGTACTTC. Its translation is CASQGKEQYF.

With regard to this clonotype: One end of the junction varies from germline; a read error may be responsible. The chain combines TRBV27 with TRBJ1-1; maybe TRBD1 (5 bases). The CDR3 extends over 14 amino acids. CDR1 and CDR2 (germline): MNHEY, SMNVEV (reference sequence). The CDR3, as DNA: TGTGCCAGCAGACGGGGGGGTGTGGACACTGAAGTTTTCTTT. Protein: CASRRGGVDTEVFF.

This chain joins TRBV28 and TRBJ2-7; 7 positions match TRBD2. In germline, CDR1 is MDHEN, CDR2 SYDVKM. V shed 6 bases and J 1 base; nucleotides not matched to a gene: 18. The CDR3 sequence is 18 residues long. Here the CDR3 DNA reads TGTGCCAGCAGCCTTTCCTATCAGCGGGGCAGTACTTCCTACGAGCAGTACTTC. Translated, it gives CASSLSYQRGSTSYEQYF.

This CDR3 reads CSASRDRNYGYTF. DNA for the CDR3: TGCAGCGCTAGCCGAGACAGGAACTATGGCTACACCTTC. The chain has TRBV29-1 and TRBJ1-2; D is perhaps TRBD1 (6 bases). The CDR3 consists of 13 residues. With 7 bases removed from V and 2 bases from J, the gap between germline ends came to 14 bases. The germline V gene has CDR1 SQVTM and CDR2 ANQGSEA.